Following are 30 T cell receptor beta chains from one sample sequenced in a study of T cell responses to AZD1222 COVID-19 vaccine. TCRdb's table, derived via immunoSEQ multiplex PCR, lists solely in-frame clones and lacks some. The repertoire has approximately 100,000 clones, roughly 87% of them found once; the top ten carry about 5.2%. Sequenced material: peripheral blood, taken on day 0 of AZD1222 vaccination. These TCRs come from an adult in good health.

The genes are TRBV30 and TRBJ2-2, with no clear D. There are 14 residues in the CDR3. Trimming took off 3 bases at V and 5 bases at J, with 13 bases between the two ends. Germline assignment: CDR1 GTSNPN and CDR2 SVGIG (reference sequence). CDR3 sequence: CAWSTPEYTGELFF. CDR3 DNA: TGTGCCTGGAGCACCCCCGAGTATACCGGGGAGCTGTTTTTT.

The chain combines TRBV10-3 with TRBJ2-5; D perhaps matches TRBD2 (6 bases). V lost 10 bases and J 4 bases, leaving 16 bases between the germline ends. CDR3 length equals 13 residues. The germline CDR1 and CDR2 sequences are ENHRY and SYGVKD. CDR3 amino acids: CATRGLQGETQYF. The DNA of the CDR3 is TGTGCCACGAGGGGACTCCAGGGAGAGACCCAGTACTTC.

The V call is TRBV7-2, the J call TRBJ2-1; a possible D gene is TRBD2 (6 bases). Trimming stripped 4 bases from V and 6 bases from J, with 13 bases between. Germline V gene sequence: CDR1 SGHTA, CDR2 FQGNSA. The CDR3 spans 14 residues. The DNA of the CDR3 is TGTGCCAGCAGCTCTACGGGACTCCTCAATGAGCAGTTCTTC. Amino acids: CASSSTGLLNEQFF.

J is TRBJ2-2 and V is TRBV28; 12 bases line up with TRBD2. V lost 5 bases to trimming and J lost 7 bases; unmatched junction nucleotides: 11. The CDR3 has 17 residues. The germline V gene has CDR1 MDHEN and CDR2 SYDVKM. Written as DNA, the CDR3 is TGTGCCAGCAGTCCCGCCCTAGCGGGAGGGCCCGGCGGGGAGCTGTTTTTT. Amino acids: CASSPALAGGPGGELFF.

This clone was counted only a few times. CDR3 in amino acids: CASSFRHYMNTEAFF. CDR3 in DNA: TGTGCCAGCAGCTTCCGTCATTACATGAACACTGAAGCTTTCTTT. The chain joins TRBV12-1 to TRBJ1-1; the table calls TRBD1, which could not be checked here. TRBV12-1 corresponds to a pseudogene. CDR3 length: 15 residues.

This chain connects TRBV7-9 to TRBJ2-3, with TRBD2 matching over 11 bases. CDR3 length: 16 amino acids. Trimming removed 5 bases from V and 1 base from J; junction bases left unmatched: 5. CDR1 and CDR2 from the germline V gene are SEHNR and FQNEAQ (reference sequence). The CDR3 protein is CASSRSTSGGTDTQYF. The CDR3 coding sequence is TGTGCCAGCAGCAGATCGACTAGCGGGGGCACAGATACGCAGTATTTT. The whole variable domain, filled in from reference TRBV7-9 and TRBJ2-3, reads DTGVSQNPRHKITKRGQNVTFRCDPISEHNRLYWYRQTLGQGPEFLTYFQNEAQLEKSRLLSDRFSAERPKGSFSTLEIQRTEQGDSAMYLCASSRSTSGGTDTQYFGPGTRLTVL.

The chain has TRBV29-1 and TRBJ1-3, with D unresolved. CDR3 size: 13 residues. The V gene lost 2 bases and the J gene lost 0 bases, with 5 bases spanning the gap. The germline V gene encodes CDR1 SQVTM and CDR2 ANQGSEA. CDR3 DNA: TGCAGCGTTGAAAGGGTCTCTGGAAACACCATATATTTT. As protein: CSVERVSGNTIYF.

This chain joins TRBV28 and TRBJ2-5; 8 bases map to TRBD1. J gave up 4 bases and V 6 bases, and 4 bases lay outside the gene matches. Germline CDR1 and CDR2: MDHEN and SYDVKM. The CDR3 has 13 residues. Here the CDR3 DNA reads TGTGCCAGCAGCGGACAGGGTCCAGAGACCCAGTACTTC. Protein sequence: CASSGQGPETQYF.

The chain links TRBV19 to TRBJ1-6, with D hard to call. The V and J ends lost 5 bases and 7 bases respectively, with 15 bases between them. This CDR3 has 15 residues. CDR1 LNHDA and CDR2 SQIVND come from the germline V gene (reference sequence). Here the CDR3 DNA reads TGTGCCAGTAGTCGGGATCTCGGGAGGAATTCACCCCTCCACTTT. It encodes CASSRDLGRNSPLHF.

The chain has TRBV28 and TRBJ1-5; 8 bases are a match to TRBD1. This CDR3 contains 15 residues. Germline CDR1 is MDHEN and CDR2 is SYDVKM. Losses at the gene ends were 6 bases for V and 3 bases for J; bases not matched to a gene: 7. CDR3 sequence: CASRGGDRPNQPQHF. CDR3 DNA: TGTGCCAGCAGGGGGGGGGACAGGCCCAATCAGCCCCAGCATTTT.

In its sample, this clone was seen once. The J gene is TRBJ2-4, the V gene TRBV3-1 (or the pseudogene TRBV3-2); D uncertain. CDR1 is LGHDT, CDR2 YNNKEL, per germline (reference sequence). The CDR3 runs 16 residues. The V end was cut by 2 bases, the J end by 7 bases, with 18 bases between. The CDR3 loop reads CASSQSTPSTRNIQYF. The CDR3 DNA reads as TGTGCCAGCAGCCAATCAACACCATCAACGCGGAACATTCAGTACTTC.

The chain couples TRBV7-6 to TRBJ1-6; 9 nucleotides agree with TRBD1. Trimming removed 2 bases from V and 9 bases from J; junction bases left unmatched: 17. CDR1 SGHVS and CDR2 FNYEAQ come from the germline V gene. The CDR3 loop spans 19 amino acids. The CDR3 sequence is CASSLRPGTGNFLISPLHF. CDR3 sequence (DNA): TGTGCCAGCAGCTTACGACCCGGGACAGGGAATTTTCTTATTTCACCCCTCCACTTT.

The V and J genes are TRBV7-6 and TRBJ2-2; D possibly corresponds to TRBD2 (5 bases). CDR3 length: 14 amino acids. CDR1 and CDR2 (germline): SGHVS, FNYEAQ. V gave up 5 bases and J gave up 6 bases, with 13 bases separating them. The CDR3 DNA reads TGTGCCAGCAGCCCCTTGCTCGGGGCCGGGGAGCTGTTTTTT. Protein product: CASSPLLGAGELFF.

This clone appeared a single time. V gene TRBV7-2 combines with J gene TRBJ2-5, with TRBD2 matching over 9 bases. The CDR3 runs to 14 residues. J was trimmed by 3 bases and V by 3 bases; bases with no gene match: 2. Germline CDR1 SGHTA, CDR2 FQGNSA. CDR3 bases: TGTGCCAGCAGCTTGACTAGCGGTGAAGAGACCCAGTACTTC. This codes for CASSLTSGEETQYF. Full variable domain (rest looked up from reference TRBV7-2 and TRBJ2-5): GAGVSQSPSNKVTEKGKDVELRCDPISGHTALYWYRQSLGQGLEFLIYFQGNSAPDKSGLPSDRFSAERTGGSVSTLTIQRTQQEDSAVYLCASSLTSGEETQYFGPGTRLLVL.

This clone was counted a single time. The CDR3 DNA reads as TGTGCCAGCAGTGAGGCTAGCAATATCGAGACCCAGTACTTC. Translated: CASSEASNIETQYF. The chain recombines TRBV2 with TRBJ2-5; D might be TRBD2 (5 bases). The germline V gene has CDR1 SNHLY and CDR2 FYNNEI. There are 14 residues in the CDR3. Deletions cut 3 bases from V and 5 bases from J, with 13 bases between.

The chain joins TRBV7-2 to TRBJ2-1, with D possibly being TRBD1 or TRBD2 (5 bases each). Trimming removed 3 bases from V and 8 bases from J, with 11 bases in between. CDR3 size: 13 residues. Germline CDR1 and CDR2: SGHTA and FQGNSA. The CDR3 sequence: CASSFAQEDEQFF. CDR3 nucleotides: TGTGCCAGCAGCTTTGCACAGGAGGATGAGCAGTTCTTC.

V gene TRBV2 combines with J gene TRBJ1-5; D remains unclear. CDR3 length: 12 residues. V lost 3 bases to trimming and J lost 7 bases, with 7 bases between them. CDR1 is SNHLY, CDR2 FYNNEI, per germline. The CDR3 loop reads CASSETGQPQHF. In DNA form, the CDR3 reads TGTGCCAGCAGTGAGACGGGCCAGCCCCAGCATTTT.

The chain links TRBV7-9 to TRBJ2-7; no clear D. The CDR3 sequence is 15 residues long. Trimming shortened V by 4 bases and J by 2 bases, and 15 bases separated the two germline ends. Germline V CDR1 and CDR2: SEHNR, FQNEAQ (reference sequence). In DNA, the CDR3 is TGTGCCAGCAGCTCCACCGGGCTCTTCCCCTACGAGCAGTACTTC. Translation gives CASSSTGLFPYEQYF. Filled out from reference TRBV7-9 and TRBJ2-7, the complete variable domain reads DTGVSQNPRHKITKRGQNVTFRCDPISEHNRLYWYRQTLGQGPEFLTYFQNEAQLEKSRLLSDRFSAERPKGSFSTLEIQRTEQGDSAMYLCASSSTGLFPYEQYFGPGTRLTVT.

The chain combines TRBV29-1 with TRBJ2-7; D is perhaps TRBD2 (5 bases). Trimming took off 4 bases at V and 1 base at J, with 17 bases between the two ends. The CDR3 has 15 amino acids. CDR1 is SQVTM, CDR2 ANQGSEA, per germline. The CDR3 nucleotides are TGCAGCGTTGGCGGGCCATTTACGTCTTCCTACGAGCAGTACTTC. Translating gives CSVGGPFTSSYEQYF.

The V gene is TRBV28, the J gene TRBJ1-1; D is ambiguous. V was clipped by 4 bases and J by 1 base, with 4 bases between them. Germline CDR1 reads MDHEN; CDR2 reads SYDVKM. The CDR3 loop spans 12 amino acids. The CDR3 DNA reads TGTGCCAGCAGTTCACCGAACACTGAAGCTTTCTTT. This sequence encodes CASSSPNTEAFF.

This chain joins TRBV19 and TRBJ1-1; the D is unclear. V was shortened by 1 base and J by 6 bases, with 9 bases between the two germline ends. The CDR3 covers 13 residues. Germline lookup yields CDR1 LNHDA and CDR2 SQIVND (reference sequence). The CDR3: CASSIAFKSEAFF. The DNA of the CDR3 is TGTGCCAGTAGTATAGCGTTCAAGTCTGAAGCTTTCTTT.

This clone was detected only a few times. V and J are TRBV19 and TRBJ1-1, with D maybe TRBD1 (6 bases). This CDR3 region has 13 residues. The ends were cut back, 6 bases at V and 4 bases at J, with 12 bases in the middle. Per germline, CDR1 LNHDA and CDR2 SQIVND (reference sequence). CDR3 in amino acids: CASREQGGTEAFF. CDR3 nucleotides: TGTGCCAGTAGGGAACAGGGAGGCACTGAAGCTTTCTTT.

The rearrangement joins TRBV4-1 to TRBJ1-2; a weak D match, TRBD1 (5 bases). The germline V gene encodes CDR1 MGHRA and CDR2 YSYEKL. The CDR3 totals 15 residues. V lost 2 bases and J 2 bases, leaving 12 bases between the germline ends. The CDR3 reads CASSQPGQENYGYTF. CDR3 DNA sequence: TGCGCCAGCAGCCAACCAGGGCAGGAAAACTATGGCTACACCTTC.

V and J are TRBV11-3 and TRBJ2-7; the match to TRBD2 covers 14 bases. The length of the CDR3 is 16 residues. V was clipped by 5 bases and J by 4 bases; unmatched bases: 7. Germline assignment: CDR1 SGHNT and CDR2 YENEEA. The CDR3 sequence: CASSAGTSGSGYEQYF. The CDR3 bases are TGTGCCAGCAGCGCAGGGACTAGCGGGAGTGGTTACGAGCAGTACTTC.

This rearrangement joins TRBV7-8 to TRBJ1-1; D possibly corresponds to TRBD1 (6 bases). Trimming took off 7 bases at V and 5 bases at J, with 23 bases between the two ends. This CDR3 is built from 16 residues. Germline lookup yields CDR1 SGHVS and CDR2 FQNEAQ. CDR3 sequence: CASTLWWTAAETEAFF. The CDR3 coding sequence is TGTGCCAGCACCCTATGGTGGACAGCCGCGGAGACTGAAGCTTTCTTT.

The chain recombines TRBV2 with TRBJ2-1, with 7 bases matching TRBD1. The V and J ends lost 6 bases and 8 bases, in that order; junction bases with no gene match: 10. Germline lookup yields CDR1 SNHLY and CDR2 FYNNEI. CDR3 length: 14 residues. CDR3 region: CASRPDRVRDEQFF. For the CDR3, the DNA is TGTGCCAGCAGACCCGACAGGGTTCGCGATGAGCAGTTCTTC. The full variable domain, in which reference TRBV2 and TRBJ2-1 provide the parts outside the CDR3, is EPEVTQTPSHQVTQMGQEVILRCVPISNHLYFYWYRQILGQKVEFLVSFYNNEISEKSEIFDDQFSVERPDGSNFTLKIRSTKLEDSAMYFCASRPDRVRDEQFFGPGTRLTVL.

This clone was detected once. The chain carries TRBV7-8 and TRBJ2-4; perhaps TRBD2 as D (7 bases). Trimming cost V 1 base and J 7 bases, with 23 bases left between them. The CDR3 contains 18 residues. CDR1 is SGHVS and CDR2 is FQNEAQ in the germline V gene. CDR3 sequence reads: CASSLGRGFGGEGNIQYF. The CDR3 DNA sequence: TGTGCCAGCAGCTTAGGCAGGGGATTTGGGGGGGAAGGCAACATTCAGTACTTC. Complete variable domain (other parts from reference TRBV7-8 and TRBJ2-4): GAGVSQSPRYKVAKRGQDVALRCDPISGHVSLFWYQQALGQGPEFLTYFQNEAQLDKSGLPSDRFFAERPEGSVSTLKIQRTQQEDSAVYLCASSLGRGFGGEGNIQYFGAGTRLSVL.

The CDR3: CASSETSGELFF. DNA for the CDR3: TGTGCCAGCAGTGAAACTAGCGGGGAGCTGTTTTTT. J is TRBJ2-2 and V is TRBV6-1, with D maybe TRBD2 (5 bases). The length of the CDR3 is 12 residues. Germline CDR1 and CDR2: MNHNS and SASEGT. V was cut by 2 bases and J by 7 bases, with 5 bases left in between.

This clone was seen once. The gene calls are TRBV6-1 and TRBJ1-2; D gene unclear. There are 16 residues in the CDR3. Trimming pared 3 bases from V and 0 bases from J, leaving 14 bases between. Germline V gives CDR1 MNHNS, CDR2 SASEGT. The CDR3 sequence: CASSETLQLANYGYTF. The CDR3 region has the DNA TGTGCCAGCAGTGAGACCCTCCAATTAGCTAACTATGGCTACACCTTC.

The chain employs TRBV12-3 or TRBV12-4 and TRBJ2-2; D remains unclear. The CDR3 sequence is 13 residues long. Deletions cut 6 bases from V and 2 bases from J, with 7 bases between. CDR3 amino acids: CASRPPNTGELFF. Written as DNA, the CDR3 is TGTGCCAGCAGGCCCCCTAACACCGGGGAGCTGTTTTTT.